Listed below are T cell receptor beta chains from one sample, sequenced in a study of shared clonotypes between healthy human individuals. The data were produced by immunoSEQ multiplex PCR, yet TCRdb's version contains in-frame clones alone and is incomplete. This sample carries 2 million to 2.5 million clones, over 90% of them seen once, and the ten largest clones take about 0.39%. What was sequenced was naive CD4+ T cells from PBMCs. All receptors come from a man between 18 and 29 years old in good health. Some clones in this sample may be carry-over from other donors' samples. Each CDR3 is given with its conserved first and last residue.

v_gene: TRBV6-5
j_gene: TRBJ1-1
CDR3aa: CASSYSSLPTEAFF

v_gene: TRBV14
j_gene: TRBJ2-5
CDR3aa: CASSQDEPRQETQYF

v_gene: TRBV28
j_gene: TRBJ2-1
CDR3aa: CASSPGQGVYNEQFF

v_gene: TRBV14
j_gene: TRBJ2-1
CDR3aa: CASSQDPLYVGLAEYNEQFF

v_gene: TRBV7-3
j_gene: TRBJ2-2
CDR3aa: CASSLSGVENTGELFF

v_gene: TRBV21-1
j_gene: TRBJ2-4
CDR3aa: CASSNRPGIAGDLAKNIQYF

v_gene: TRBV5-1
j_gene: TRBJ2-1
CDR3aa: CASTWTSGSSYNEQFF

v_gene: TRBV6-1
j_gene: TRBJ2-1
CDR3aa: CASMASAYNEQFF

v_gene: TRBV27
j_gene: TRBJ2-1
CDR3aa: CASSSRQTHSYNEQFF

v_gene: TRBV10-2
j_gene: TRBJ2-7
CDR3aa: CASSFLAGAAYEQYF

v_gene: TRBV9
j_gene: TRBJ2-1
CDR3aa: CASSVTSGVFNEQFF

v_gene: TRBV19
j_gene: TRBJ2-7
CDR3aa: CASSRTSGTSYEQYF

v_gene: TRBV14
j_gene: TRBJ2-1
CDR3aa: CASSLGRLAGGVRYNEQFF

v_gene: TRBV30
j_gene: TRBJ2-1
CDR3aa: CAWSVQVDEQFF

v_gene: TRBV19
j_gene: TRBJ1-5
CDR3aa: CATRRASNQPQHF

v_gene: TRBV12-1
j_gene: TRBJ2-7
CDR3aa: CASSPHRGRAYEQYF